The 9 T cell receptor beta chains below all came from one sample that was sequenced in a study of blood T cell dynamics during melanoma immunotherapy. Time point noted: pre-treatment baseline. This table comes from immunoSEQ multiplex PCR, and its TCRdb copy is limited to in-frame clones, with some not included. The top ten hold over 15% of the sample, which has 8,500 to 14,000 clones, 83% seen once. The sample here was blood, taken from a patient treated with checkpoint blockade. All receptors come from a human donor with melanoma.

The rearrangement joins TRBV6-6 to TRBJ2-3; a possible D gene is TRBD1 (6 bases). Germline CDR1 is MNHNY and CDR2 is SVGAGI (reference sequence). V lost 3 bases to trimming and J lost 0 bases, with 7 bases between them. CDR3 length: 14 residues. CDR3 protein: CASSYGQSTDTQYF. The DNA of the CDR3 is TGTGCCAGCAGTTATGGACAGAGCACAGATACGCAGTATTTT.

In its sample, this clone was seen a few times. The chain carries TRBV6-1 and TRBJ1-5; D uncertain. The CDR3 length is 16 residues. Between the trimmed V and J ends, which lost 2 bases and 2 bases, there was a span of 13 bases. Germline V gives CDR1 MNHNS, CDR2 SASEGT. Here the CDR3 reads CASSERTGYGNQPQHF. The CDR3 nucleotides are TGTGCCAGCAGTGAACGGACCGGGTACGGCAATCAGCCCCAGCATTTT.

The chain couples TRBV1 to TRBJ2-2; TRBD1, the table's D call, lacks a check against the DNA. TRBV1 corresponds to a pseudogene. The CDR3 has 18 amino acids. The chain's CDR3 is CTSSQDEPQGKNTGELFF. CDR3 DNA sequence: TGCACCAGCAGCCAAGATGAGCCCCAGGGTAAGAACACCGGGGAGCTGTTTTTT.

This clone was found a few times. This sequence joins TRBV20-1 and TRBJ2-1; perhaps TRBD2 as D (6 bases). There are 10 residues in the CDR3. V was pared by 3 bases and J by 12 bases, with 9 bases between. The germline V gene has CDR1 DFQATT and CDR2 SNEGSKA (reference sequence). Here the CDR3 DNA reads TGCAGTGCTAGTTTGGAGGGGCAGTTCTTC. It yields the protein CSASLEGQFF.

This chain joins TRBV6-5 and TRBJ2-1; the match to TRBD2 covers 11 bases. The V gene end was trimmed by 2 bases and the J gene end by 8 bases; junction bases not matched to a gene: 8. Germline CDR1 reads MNHEY; CDR2 reads SVGAGI. The CDR3 is 16 residues long. CDR3 region: CASSYVVAGGGDEQFF. In DNA form, the CDR3 reads TGTGCCAGCAGTTACGTCGTAGCGGGAGGGGGGGATGAGCAGTTCTTC.

This clone turned up a few times. The chain joins TRBV2 to TRBJ1-2; D remains unclear. The length of the CDR3 is 14 residues. The V end was cut by 6 bases, the J end by 1 base, with 12 bases between. CDR1 and CDR2 (germline): SNHLY, FYNNEI. The CDR3, as DNA: TGTGCCAGCAGAGACACAGATTTTAACTATGGCTACACCTTC. This sequence encodes CASRDTDFNYGYTF.

The chain joins TRBV6-5 to TRBJ2-2, with a possible D match to TRBD2 (5 bases). The CDR3 has 15 residues. Germline loops: CDR1 MNHEY, CDR2 SVGAGI. V shed 2 bases and J shed 4 bases, with 11 bases lying between them. Here the CDR3 reads CASSYVLAGTGELFF. Written as DNA, the CDR3 is TGTGCCAGCAGTTACGTCCTTGCGGGCACCGGGGAGCTGTTTTTT.

The chain links TRBV28 to TRBJ2-5; 8 bases line up with TRBD1. Germline CDR1 is MDHEN and CDR2 is SYDVKM. The CDR3 is made up of 14 amino acids. J was trimmed by 5 bases and V by 6 bases; bases with no gene match: 8. CDR3 loop: CASRIDRGPETQYF. Here the CDR3 DNA reads TGTGCCAGCAGGATTGACAGGGGACCTGAGACCCAGTACTTC.

The chain couples TRBV7-9 to TRBJ2-1; TRBD2 aligns across 14 bases. The J segment lost 0 bases and the V segment lost 3 bases, leaving 1 base of the junction unmatched. Germline V gene lookup returns CDR1 SEHNR and CDR2 FQNEAQ (reference sequence). This CDR3 comprises 17 residues. In DNA, the CDR3 is TGTGCCAGCAGCTTGGGGACTAGCGGGAGCTCCTACAATGAGCAGTTCTTC. It specifies CASSLGTSGSSYNEQFF.